The present T cell receptor beta chain was sequenced within a study of CD8+ T cells in alopecia areata. J was trimmed by 5 bases and V by 4 bases; bases with no gene match: 4. The CDR3 has 13 amino acids. CDR1 SGHVS and CDR2 FQNEAQ come from the germline V gene. RNA extraction and reverse transcription yielded cDNA as sequencing template. Measured with immunoSEQ multiplex PCR; TCRdb has only the in-frame clones, and not every one. The sample includes about 200,000 clones, around three fifths of them seen just once. This specimen consisted of CD4+ T cells sorted from blood, obtained at week 0. The chain combines TRBV7-8 with TRBJ1-1, with 7 positions matching TRBD1. The sequence was obtained from a human donor with alopecia areata. The CDR3 region is CASSYRGGTEAFF. The CDR3 region has the DNA TGTGCCAGCAGCTACAGGGGAGGGACTGAAGCTTTCTTT.